This T cell receptor beta chain appears in the sequencing data of a study of CD8 T cells in ankylosing spondylitis. Study outcomes and limitations: What seemed typical of ankylosing spondylitis blood was a TCR beta motif built from roughly 8 highly homologous variants.

Concerning this clonotype: No antigen is known for it.

CDR3 length: 11 residues. Per germline, CDR1 KGHDR and CDR2 SFDVKD. V lost 4 bases and J 7 bases, leaving 4 bases between the germline ends. MiXCR was run by TCRdb on the 5' RACE reads, yielding one entry per CDR3 protein. The data contain over 600,000 distinct CDR3 sequences, around 17% of them singletons. The sample was blood, either unsorted or a sorted T cell fraction (not recorded which). The TCR sequence derives from a male donor with ankylosing spondylitis. The chain joins TRBV24-1 to TRBJ2-1, with D uncertain. The CDR3 DNA is TGTGCCACCAGTGAGCGAAATGAGCAGTTCTTC. Its translation: CATSERNEQFF.